The rows below give T cell receptor beta chains drawn from one sample of a study of regulatory T cells in long-lasting Graves disease. One entry per CDR3 protein results from TCRdb running MiXCR on the multiplex PCR reads. The table includes around 460,000 distinct CDR3 sequences, 22% detected once. Sequencing was performed on peripheral blood mononuclear cells (PBMCs), taken when the disease was refractory, from a patient treated with antithyroid drugs. The receptors were sampled from a female donor with Graves disease. Each CDR3 is given with its conserved first and last residue. D genes are given only for firm matches. The size of a clone is reported for some rows only, either as once, few or many, or as a class for expanded clones.

many	TRBJ2-5	TRBV3-1	-	CASSPTGGGVETQYF	TGTGCCAGCAGCCCCACCGGAGGGGGCGTAGAGACCCAGTACTTC
many	TRBJ2-5	TRBV7-8	TRBD1	CASSFAGGLETQYF	TGTGCCAGCAGCTTCGCAGGGGGCTTAGAGACCCAGTACTTC
many	TRBJ1-1	TRBV7-2	-	CASSPRDRRAFF	TGTGCCAGCAGCCCTCGGGACCGGCGGGCTTTCTTT
-	TRBJ2-7	TRBV20-1	-	CSAVTGSSYEQYF	TGCAGTGCCGTAACGGGATCCAGCTACGAGCAGTACTTC
many	TRBJ2-5	TRBV2	-	CASSESSPNGGTQYF	TGTGCCAGCAGTGAAAGTAGTCCCAATGGAGGGACCCAGTACTTC
many	TRBJ2-7	TRBV2	TRBD1	CASSEATGGLIGQYF	TGTGCCAGCAGTGAAGCGACAGGGGGATTGATTGGGCAGTACTTC
many	TRBJ1-1	TRBV28	-	CASRPGQNTEAFF	TGTGCCAGCAGGCCGGGACAAAACACTGAAGCTTTCTTT
-	TRBJ1-1	TRBV28	TRBD1	CASSLSFRGTEAFF	TGTGCCAGCAGTTTATCGTTCAGGGGGACTGAAGCTTTCTTT
-	TRBJ1-1	TRBV7-9	TRBD1	CASSPDRVRNTEAFF	TGTGCCAGCAGCCCCGACAGGGTGCGAAACACTGAAGCTTTCTTT
many	TRBJ2-2	TRBV11-2	-	CASSFTRAEGGELFF	TGTGCCAGCAGCTTTACCAGGGCCGAGGGCGGGGAGCTGTTTTTT
few	TRBJ2-2	TRBV14	-	CASSQADLGLFF	TGTGCCAGCAGCCAAGCCGACTTAGGGCTGTTTTTT
-	TRBJ2-2	TRBV5-5	-	CASSPRPLLNTGELFF	TGTGCCAGCAGCCCCCGACCACTTCTAAACACCGGGGAGCTGTTTTTT
-	TRBJ1-6	TRBV6-2/TRBV6-3	-	CASSRLSSPLHF	TGTGCCAGCAGTCGGTTGAGCTCACCCCTCCACTTT
many	TRBJ1-2	TRBV12-3/TRBV12-4	-	CASSLALGANYGYTF	TGTGCCAGCAGTTTAGCGCTGGGGGCGAACTATGGCTACACCTTC
few	TRBJ2-3	TRBV28	-	CASSLSGGDTQYF	TGTGCCAGCAGTTTAAGCGGTGGAGATACGCAGTATTTT
many	TRBJ2-7	TRBV28	TRBD2	CASTTSGLYEQYF	TGTGCCAGCACAACTAGCGGGTTGTACGAGCAGTACTTC
many	TRBJ1-5	TRBV12-3/TRBV12-4	-	CASRTGYNQPQHF	TGTGCCAGCCGCACAGGGTACAATCAGCCCCAGCATTTT
few	TRBJ2-5	TRBV5-1	TRBD1	CASSSTGVVETQYF	TGCGCCAGCAGCTCTACAGGGGTGGTGGAGACCCAGTACTTC
-	TRBJ2-1	TRBV7-2	TRBD2	CASSLATGGGSNEQFF	TGTGCCAGCAGCTTAGCGACGGGAGGGGGTAGCAATGAGCAGTTCTTC
many	TRBJ1-1	TRBV5-1	-	CASSSSGGNTEAFF	TGTGCCAGCAGCTCTTCGGGGGGGAACACTGAAGCTTTCTTT
-	TRBJ2-7	TRBV30	TRBD1	CAWRPDRADEQYF	TGTGCCTGGCGGCCGGACAGGGCGGACGAGCAGTACTTC
few	TRBJ2-6	TRBV11-2	TRBD1	CASSFGAGGTGANVLTF	TGTGCCAGCAGCTTTGGAGCAGGGGGAACTGGGGCCAACGTCCTGACTTTC
many	TRBJ1-2	TRBV9	-	CASSLTPGPDSAGYTF	TGTGCCAGCAGCCTAACTCCGGGACCCGATAGCGCTGGCTACACCTTC
-	TRBJ2-2	TRBV7-2	TRBD2	CASSQKAGDWTGELFF	TGTGCCAGCAGCCAGAAGGCGGGAGATTGGACCGGGGAGCTGTTTTTT
-	TRBJ2-7	TRBV28	-	CASSFSLRTPTYEQYF	TGTGCCAGCAGTTTTAGCTTGAGGACCCCAACCTACGAGCAGTACTTC
-	TRBJ1-1	TRBV25-1	-	CASSDTQNTEAFF	TGTGCCAGCAGTGACACCCAGAACACTGAAGCTTTCTTT
-	TRBJ1-1	TRBV7-3	TRBD1	CASSPQGQGNTEAFF	TGTGCCAGCAGCCCGCAGGGACAGGGGAACACTGAAGCTTTCTTT
few	TRBJ2-2	TRBV28	TRBD2	CASRSREGLATGTGELFF	TGTGCCAGCAGAAGCCGGGAGGGACTAGCAACGGGTACTGGGGAGCTGTTTTTT
-	TRBJ2-7	TRBV5-1	TRBD1	CASSSVGTGDYEQYF	TGCGCCAGCAGCTCAGTGGGGACAGGGGATTACGAGCAGTACTTC
-	TRBJ2-7	TRBV5-1	TRBD2	CASSLTSGGSTHYEQYF	TGCGCCAGCAGCTTAACTAGCGGGGGATCCACGCATTACGAGCAGTACTTC
many	TRBJ1-1	TRBV29-1	-	CSVGSMNTEAFF	TGCAGCGTTGGGTCCATGAACACTGAAGCTTTCTTT
-	TRBJ1-1	TRBV19	-	CASSIKSGGNTEAFF	TGTGCCAGTAGTATAAAATCGGGCGGGAACACTGAAGCTTTCTTT
-	TRBJ2-3	TRBV9	TRBD2	CASSVIAGGRDTQYF	TGTGCCAGCAGCGTTATAGCGGGAGGGAGAGATACGCAGTATTTT
few	TRBJ2-7	TRBV5-1	TRBD2	CASRSGKDEQYF	TGCGCCAGCAGGAGCGGGAAGGACGAGCAGTACTTC
many	TRBJ1-1	TRBV27	-	CASATSLTEAFF	TGTGCCAGCGCAACTAGTTTGACTGAAGCTTTCTTT
few	TRBJ2-2	TRBV20-1	-	CSARDKGPNTGELFF	TGCAGTGCTAGAGATAAGGGACCGAACACCGGGGAGCTGTTTTTT
-	TRBJ2-1	TRBV28	TRBD2	CASSTLAGEGYNEQFF	TGTGCCAGCAGTACACTAGCGGGAGAAGGCTACAATGAGCAGTTCTTC